One and the same sample provided the 21 T cell receptor beta chains below, sequenced in a study of identifying expanded T cells in peripheral blood. Generated by immunoSEQ multiplex PCR, the TCRdb table keeps only in-frame clones and is missing some. The sample has some 95,000 clones, approximately 83% seen once; the top ten hold roughly 5.5%. Sequencing used blood. These TCRs come from a person between 18 and 75 years old in good health.

The genes are TRBV9 and TRBJ1-4; D may be TRBD1 (6 bases). V was cut by 0 bases and J by 1 base, with 16 bases left in between. This CDR3 is built from 18 residues. Germline CDR1 SGDLS, CDR2 YYNGEE. The CDR3 reads CASSVEGGAFGTNEKLFF. The DNA of the CDR3 is TGTGCCAGCAGCGTAGAGGGGGGCGCGTTCGGAACTAATGAAAAACTGTTTTTT.

The chain links TRBV5-6 to TRBJ2-7; tentatively, D is TRBD2 (5 bases). Per germline, CDR1 SGHDT and CDR2 YYEEEE. Trimming left V 4 bases short and J 7 bases short, with 15 bases between. The CDR3 is 13 residues long. CDR3 sequence reads: CASSRGRAEEQYF. As DNA, the CDR3 is TGTGCCAGCAGCCGGGGAAGGGCCGAGGAGCAGTACTTC.

The rearrangement links TRBV4-2 to TRBJ1-2; D gene uncertain. With 0 bases removed from V and 4 bases from J, the gap between germline ends came to 6 bases. Germline CDR1 reads LGHNA; CDR2 reads YNFKEQ. The CDR3 contains 13 residues. Here the CDR3 DNA reads TGTGCCAGCAGCCAAGACGCCCTCTATGGCTACACCTTC. This encodes CASSQDALYGYTF.

The CDR3 region is CASSLSGSGNTIYF. DNA for the CDR3: TGTGCCAGCAGCCTCTCAGGGTCTGGAAACACCATATATTTT. The rearrangement uses TRBV5-6 and TRBJ1-3, with a possible D match to TRBD1 (5 bases). The CDR3 covers 14 residues. The germline V gene has CDR1 SGHDT and CDR2 YYEEEE. Trimming left V 4 bases short and J 1 base short, with 9 bases between.

This clone came up a few times. The J gene is TRBJ2-1, the V gene TRBV11-2, with TRBD1 as a possible D gene (6 bases). Germline V gene data show CDR1 as SGHAT and CDR2 as FQNNGV. Trimming left V 4 bases short and J 5 bases short, with 15 bases between. The CDR3 is 15 residues long. CDR3 residues: CASSSLTGLDNEQFF. CDR3 coding DNA: TGTGCCAGCAGCTCGCTCACAGGGTTGGACAATGAGCAGTTCTTC.

The chain couples TRBV19 to TRBJ1-4; TRBD1 matches at 7 bases. CDR3 length: 14 amino acids. CDR1 and CDR2 from the germline V gene are LNHDA and SQIVND (reference sequence). The J segment lost 5 bases and the V segment lost 6 bases, leaving 6 bases of the junction unmatched. Here the CDR3 reads CASRRTGVNEKLFF. CDR3 DNA sequence: TGTGCCAGTAGAAGGACAGGAGTCAATGAAAAACTGTTTTTT.

This chain uses TRBV2 with TRBJ2-3; TRBD1 aligns across 8 bases. The CDR3 is 15 residues long. Germline-derived CDR1 and CDR2 are SNHLY and FYNNEI. J lost 5 bases, V lost 6 bases, and 10 bases had no gene match. DNA of the CDR3: TGTGCCAGCAGCCCCTGGGCAGGGGGCAAAGATACGCAGTATTTT. It yields the protein CASSPWAGGKDTQYF.

This clone was picked up one time. The chain employs TRBV5-5 and TRBJ2-7; no reliable D call. The CDR3 spans 13 residues. Germline V gene data show CDR1 as SGHKS and CDR2 as YYEKEE (reference sequence). Trimming took off 2 bases at V and 3 bases at J, with 9 bases between the two ends. CDR3 sequence (DNA): TGTGCCAGCAGCTTACAACAGAACTACGAGCAGTACTTC. It translates to CASSLQQNYEQYF.

This clone was picked up a small number of times. A junction end diverges from the germline sequence, so it may reflect a read error. V and J are TRBV7-2 and TRBJ1-5, with unresolved D. This CDR3 is 13 amino acids long. Looked up from germline, CDR1 is SGHTA and CDR2 is FQGNSA. CDR3 loop: CASSLGSIQPQHF. CDR3 nucleotide sequence: TGTGCCAGCAGCTTAGGTAGCATTCAGCCCCAGCATTTT.

V is TRBV6-5 and J is TRBJ1-2, with 7 positions matching TRBD1. The V gene's germline CDR1 is MNHEY and CDR2 SVGAGI. CDR3 length equals 14 residues. J lost 0 bases, V lost 6 bases, and 4 bases had no gene match. This CDR3 reads CASRRQGANYGYTF. DNA for the CDR3: TGTGCCAGCAGGAGACAGGGAGCTAACTATGGCTACACCTTC.

The chain couples TRBV5-8 to TRBJ2-7; D unclear. Trimming left V 0 bases short and J 1 base short, with 8 bases between. The CDR3 spans 14 residues. Germline-derived CDR1 and CDR2 are SGHTS and YDEGEE. The CDR3 sequence: CASSLEVNSYEQYF. The CDR3 bases are TGTGCCAGCAGCTTGGAGGTAAATTCCTACGAGCAGTACTTC.

This chain connects TRBV18 to TRBJ1-5; 9 bases map to TRBD1. CDR3 length: 23 residues. Trimming took 3 bases from V and 6 from J; bases not matched to a gene: 30. The germline V gene has CDR1 KGHSH and CDR2 LQKENI. The CDR3 is CASSPKPMSAEANRGRGSQPQHF. CDR3 nucleotides: TGTGCCAGCTCACCGAAACCGATGAGTGCTGAAGCGAACAGGGGGCGCGGTAGTCAGCCCCAGCATTTT.

The chain employs TRBV10-3 and TRBJ2-3; D perhaps matches TRBD1 (6 bases). The CDR3 is made up of 13 amino acids. CDR1 and CDR2 from the germline V gene are ENHRY and SYGVKD. V lost 8 bases and J 2 bases, leaving 11 bases between the germline ends. In DNA, the CDR3 is TGTGCCATCGCAGGGGCGCACACAGATACGCAGTATTTT. It translates to CAIAGAHTDTQYF.

CDR3 loop: CASSVLDRPGGNTIYF. In nucleotides, the CDR3 is TGTGCCAGCAGCGTACTCGATCGACCGGGAGGAAACACCATATATTTT. This chain uses TRBV9 with TRBJ1-3; D not certain. Trimming removed 1 base at V and 4 bases at J, with 15 bases between. This CDR3 has 16 amino acids. CDR1 is SGDLS and CDR2 is YYNGEE in the germline V gene.

This rearrangement joins TRBV10-3 to TRBJ2-5; D assignment may be TRBD1 or TRBD2 (5 bases each). Trimming cost V 11 bases and J 1 base, with 11 bases left between them. There are 12 residues in the CDR3. Looked up from germline, CDR1 is ENHRY and CDR2 is SYGVKD. The CDR3 nucleotides read TGTGCCTCAAAGGGACGCCAAGAGACCCAGTACTTC. It yields the protein CASKGRQETQYF.

This chain connects TRBV7-2 to TRBJ2-5, with TRBD2 identical over 11 bases. Unmatched junction bases numbered 16, after V lost 5 bases and J lost 2 bases. Germline V gene sequence: CDR1 SGHTA, CDR2 FQGNSA. This CDR3 region has 19 residues. This CDR3 is CASSREHHGLAGLQETQYF. CDR3 bases: TGTGCCAGCAGCCGCGAACATCATGGACTAGCGGGCCTTCAAGAGACCCAGTACTTC.

Comments on this clone: Other nucleotide sequences in the sample specify the same CDR3. The V gene is TRBV18, the J gene TRBJ1-1, with D maybe TRBD1 (5 bases). There are 13 residues in the CDR3. Germline CDR1 KGHSH, CDR2 LQKENI. V lost 3 bases to trimming and J lost 1 base, with 6 bases between them. DNA of the CDR3: TGTGCCAGCTCACCCGGACAGAACACTGAAGCTTTCTTT. The encoded protein is CASSPGQNTEAFF.

J is TRBJ2-1 and V is TRBV7-2; the D is unclear. The CDR3 totals 17 residues. The germline CDR1 and CDR2 sequences are SGHTA and FQGNSA. V lost 4 bases to trimming and J lost 0 bases, with 16 bases between them. The CDR3 region is CASSSRVQLSSYNEQFF. For the CDR3, the DNA is TGTGCCAGCAGCTCCCGGGTGCAGTTAAGCTCCTACAATGAGCAGTTCTTC. The full variable domain, with the rest looked up from reference TRBV7-2 and TRBJ2-1, is GAGVSQSPSNKVTEKGKDVELRCDPISGHTALYWYRQSLGQGLEFLIYFQGNSAPDKSGLPSDRFSAERTGGSVSTLTIQRTQQEDSAVYLCASSSRVQLSSYNEQFFGPGTRLTVL.

This rearrangement joins TRBV2 to TRBJ1-2, with D perhaps TRBD1 (5 bases). Germline V lookup: CDR1 SNHLY, CDR2 FYNNEI. The CDR3 length is 14 residues. V gave up 2 bases and J gave up 3 bases, with 10 bases separating them. The DNA of the CDR3 is TGTGCCAGCAGTGAACAGGGTAGATACTATGGCTACACCTTC. Its translation: CASSEQGRYYGYTF.

The chain employs TRBV19 and TRBJ2-2; 8 bases are shared with TRBD1. The CDR3 spans 18 residues. Germline CDR1 is LNHDA and CDR2 is SQIVND (reference sequence). After removal of 6 bases from V and 1 base from J, the junction contained 13 bases not matched to a gene. The CDR3 sequence is CASRGPLPGQVNTGELFF. The DNA of the CDR3 is TGTGCCAGTAGGGGCCCCCTACCGGGACAGGTGAACACCGGGGAGCTGTTTTTT.

The chain employs TRBV4-3 and TRBJ1-5; possibly TRBD1 for D (6 bases). This CDR3 has 18 amino acids. Per germline, CDR1 LGHNA and CDR2 YSLEER. Trimming removed 0 bases from V and 3 bases from J, with 18 bases in between. Here the CDR3 DNA reads TGCGCCAGCAGCCAAGATACCACTACGGGACAAAACAATCAGCCCCAGCATTTT. The encoded protein is CASSQDTTTGQNNQPQHF.